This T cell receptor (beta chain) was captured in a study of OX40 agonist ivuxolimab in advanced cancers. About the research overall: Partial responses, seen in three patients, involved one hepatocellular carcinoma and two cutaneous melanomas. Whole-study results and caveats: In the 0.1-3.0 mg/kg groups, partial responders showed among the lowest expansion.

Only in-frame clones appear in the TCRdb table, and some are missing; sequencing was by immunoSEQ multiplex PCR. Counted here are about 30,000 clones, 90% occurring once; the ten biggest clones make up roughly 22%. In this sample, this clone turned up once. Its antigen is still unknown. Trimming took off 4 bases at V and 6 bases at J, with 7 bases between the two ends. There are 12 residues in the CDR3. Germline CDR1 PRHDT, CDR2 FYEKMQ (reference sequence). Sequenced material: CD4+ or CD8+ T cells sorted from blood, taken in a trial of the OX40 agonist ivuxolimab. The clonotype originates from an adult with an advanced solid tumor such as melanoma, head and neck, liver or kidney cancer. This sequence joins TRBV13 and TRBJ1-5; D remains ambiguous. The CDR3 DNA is TGTGCCAGCAGCTCAAGGAGTCAGCCCCAGCATTTT. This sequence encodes CASSSRSQPQHF.